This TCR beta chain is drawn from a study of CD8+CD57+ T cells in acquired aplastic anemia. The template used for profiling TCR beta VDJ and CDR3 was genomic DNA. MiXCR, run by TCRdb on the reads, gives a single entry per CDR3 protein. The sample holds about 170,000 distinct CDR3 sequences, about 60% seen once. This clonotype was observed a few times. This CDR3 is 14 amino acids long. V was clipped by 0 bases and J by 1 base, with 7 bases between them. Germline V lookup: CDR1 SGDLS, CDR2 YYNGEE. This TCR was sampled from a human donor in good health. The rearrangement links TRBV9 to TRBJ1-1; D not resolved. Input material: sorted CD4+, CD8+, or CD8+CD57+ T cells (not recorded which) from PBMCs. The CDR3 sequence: CASSVDDPNTEAFF. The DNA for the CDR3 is TGTGCCAGCAGCGTAGACGACCCGAACACTGAAGCTTTCTTT.